This TCR beta chain is from a study of cytomegalovirus exposure and HLA in healthy donors. This clone appeared once. The V gene's germline CDR1 is LGHNA and CDR2 YNFKEQ. Trimming took 6 bases from V and 5 from J; bases not matched to a gene: 13. The CDR3 has 16 residues. Amplification used 60 Vbeta primers and 13 Jbeta primers. Profiled with immunoSEQ multiplex PCR; TCRdb holds only in-frame clones, not every one. The sample holds some 250,000 clones; 82% are singletons and the top ten take roughly 5%. This chain links TRBV4-2 with TRBJ2-3; 8 nucleotides align to TRBD2. Sequencing was done on a sample of PBMCs. This receptor was taken from a woman in her thirties or forties in good health and CMV-seropositive. The CDR3 reads CASSTSPAGAGDTQYF. The CDR3 region has the DNA TGTGCCAGCAGTACCTCGCCAGCGGGAGCAGGAGATACGCAGTATTTT.